Shown below are 17 T cell receptor beta chains from a single sample sequenced in a study of cytomegalovirus exposure and HLA in healthy donors. Use of 60 Vbeta and 13 Jbeta primers characterized the PCR. Sequenced by immunoSEQ multiplex PCR; TCRdb stores in-frame clones only, minus some. The table has 100,000 to 150,000 clones, more than 55% seen once; the top ten hold about 1.5%. Sequencing was performed on PBMCs. These receptors originate from a man younger than 35 in good health and CMV-seronegative.

The chain combines TRBV6-4 with TRBJ2-1; 7 bases are shared with TRBD1. CDR3 length: 16 residues. In germline, CDR1 is MRHNA, CDR2 SNTAGT. Trimming at V came to 6 bases and at J to 0 bases, leaving 8 bases not matched to a gene. CDR3 nucleotides: TGTGCCAGCAGCCCGACAGGGACCAGCTCCTACAATGAGCAGTTCTTC. Translated, it gives CASSPTGTSSYNEQFF.

This clone has only one observation. This sequence joins TRBV7-2 and TRBJ1-3, with D possibly matching TRBD1 (5 bases). CDR1 is SGHTA, CDR2 FQGNSA, per germline. The CDR3 contains 17 residues. The ends were cut back, 1 base at V and 4 bases at J, with 17 bases in the middle. CDR3 sequence (DNA): TGTGCCAGCAGCTTAGGTGCCAGGGCATTAAGGGGAAACACCATATATTTT. Amino acid sequence: CASSLGARALRGNTIYF.

The chain is built from TRBV6-6 and TRBJ2-7; D is perhaps TRBD1 (5 bases). V lost 4 bases and J 0 bases, leaving 13 bases between the germline ends. The CDR3 sequence is 15 residues long. CDR1 MNHNY and CDR2 SVGAGI come from the germline V gene (reference sequence). Here the CDR3 reads CASSSPGDSSYEQYF. The DNA for the CDR3 is TGTGCCAGCAGTTCCCCCGGAGACAGCTCCTACGAGCAGTACTTC.

The chain uses TRBV30 and TRBJ2-1; the match to TRBD2 covers 10 bases. The CDR3 spans 13 residues. Germline-derived CDR1 and CDR2 are GTSNPN and SVGIG (reference sequence). The V gene end was trimmed by 4 bases and the J gene end by 8 bases; junction bases not matched to a gene: 5. This CDR3 reads CAWISSGSYEQFF. CDR3 nucleotides: TGTGCCTGGATCTCTAGCGGGAGCTATGAGCAGTTCTTC.

The chain links TRBV7-8 to TRBJ1-5; D gene unclear. The V gene's germline CDR1 is SGHVS and CDR2 FQNEAQ. V was trimmed by 3 bases and J by 0 bases, leaving 9 bases between them. The CDR3 totals 15 residues. The CDR3 region is CASSLNGDSNQPQHF. The CDR3 DNA reads TGTGCCAGCAGCTTGAACGGTGATAGCAATCAGCCCCAGCATTTT.

This clone has a single count. For the CDR3, the DNA is TGCGCCAGCAGCCTAGGACAGTACAGCACAGATACGCAGTATTTT. Its protein is CASSLGQYSTDTQYF. The chain combines TRBV5-1 with TRBJ2-3, with D perhaps TRBD1 (6 bases). The CDR3 loop spans 15 amino acids. Per the germline V gene, CDR1 is SGHRS and CDR2 is YFSETQ. Trimming took 4 bases from V and 0 from J, leaving 12 bases between them.

This clone has just a few counts. The sample carries other DNA sequences with the same CDR3. The gene calls are TRBV5-1 and TRBJ1-1, with a tentative D call TRBD1 (6 bases). Trimming shortened V by 3 bases and J by 4 bases, and 10 bases separated the two germline ends. The CDR3 loop spans 13 amino acids. Germline values: CDR1 SGHRS, CDR2 YFSETQ. As DNA, the CDR3 is TGCGCCAGCAGCTCGACAGGCGGCACTGAAGCTTTCTTT. This translates into CASSSTGGTEAFF.

As to this clone: An end of the junction does not agree with germline; a read error may underlie this. This sequence joins TRBV7-9 and TRBJ1-3; D remains ambiguous. This CDR3 is 17 amino acids long. CDR1 SEHNR and CDR2 FQNEAQ come from the germline V gene (reference sequence). The CDR3 loop is CSSRILLRGRSGNTIYF. DNA for the CDR3: TGTTCCAGCAGGATCCTCCTCCGGGGTCGCTCTGGAAACACCATATATTTT.

The CDR3 protein is CASSLTRDSRARLTGELFF. In nucleotides, the CDR3 is TGTGCCAGCAGTTTAACCAGGGACAGCCGGGCTAGATTGACGGGGGAGCTGTTTTTT. The V gene is TRBV27, the J gene TRBJ2-2, with 7 bases matching TRBD1. The germline CDR1 and CDR2 sequences are MNHEY and SMNVEV (reference sequence). V dropped 2 bases and J dropped 8; count of bases not matched to a gene: 20. This CDR3 has 19 amino acids.

This sequence joins TRBV9 and TRBJ2-7; possibly TRBD2 for D (5 bases). Germline lookup yields CDR1 SGDLS and CDR2 YYNGEE. The CDR3 loop spans 15 amino acids. Trimming took 3 bases from V and 3 from J, leaving 16 bases between them. The CDR3 DNA follows: TGTGCCAGCAGCGAAACGGGCCTAGCAGGCTACGAGCAGTACTTC. Translated, it gives CASSETGLAGYEQYF.

The gene calls are TRBV10-3 and TRBJ2-1; 7 bases map to TRBD2. Unmatched junction bases numbered 5, after V lost 0 bases and J lost 3 bases. The CDR3 runs to 16 residues. Germline V lookup: CDR1 ENHRY, CDR2 SYGVKD. The CDR3 is CAISESTSPLYNEQFF. The CDR3 nucleotides read TGTGCCATCAGTGAGTCGACTAGCCCCCTCTACAATGAGCAGTTCTTC.

This rearrangement joins TRBV6-6 to TRBJ2-1, with 11 positions matching TRBD2. The V gene end was trimmed by 3 bases and the J gene end by 5 bases; junction bases not matched to a gene: 6. The CDR3 spans 16 residues. The germline V gene has CDR1 MNHNY and CDR2 SVGAGI (reference sequence). For the CDR3, the DNA is TGTGCCAGCAGTTATATCTTAGCGGGAGGGCACAATGAGCAGTTCTTC. Protein: CASSYILAGGHNEQFF.

The V gene is TRBV6-5, the J gene TRBJ1-1, with D tentatively TRBD1 (6 bases). Germline V gene lookup returns CDR1 MNHEY and CDR2 SVGAGI. V was trimmed by 8 bases and J by 4 bases, leaving 14 bases between them. The CDR3 is 13 residues long. CDR3 DNA: TGTGCCAGCCTTCTTACAGGGACCACTGAAGCTTTCTTT. It translates to CASLLTGTTEAFF.

V and J are TRBV29-1 and TRBJ2-3, with D tentatively TRBD1 (5 bases). CDR3 size: 13 residues. Trimming removed 1 base from V and 1 base from J, with 6 bases in between. CDR1 and CDR2 from the germline V gene are SQVTM and ANQGSEA. The CDR3 region has the DNA TGCAGCGTTGAAGTGACAGGCACAGATACGCAGTATTTT. Translated, it gives CSVEVTGTDTQYF.

The chain employs TRBV27 and TRBJ2-5; 9 positions match TRBD1. The better agreement between TRBJ2-7 and the DNA end casts doubt on the J call. The CDR3 is 12 amino acids. CDR1 and CDR2 from the germline V gene are MNHEY and SMNVEV (reference sequence). The DNA for the CDR3 is TGTGCCCCTAAAAACAGGGGGCCCGAGCAGTACTTC. Protein product: CAPKNRGPEQYF.

The chain employs TRBV18 and TRBJ2-7; 7 positions match TRBD1. The CDR3 is made up of 16 amino acids. The V segment lost 3 bases and the J segment 1 base; nucleotides outside the gene matches: 9. CDR1 KGHSH and CDR2 LQKENI come from the germline V gene. CDR3 coding DNA: TGTGCCAGCTCACCCCGACAGGGTGTCGATTCCTACGAGCAGTACTTC. Residues: CASSPRQGVDSYEQYF.

This chain connects TRBV6-5 to TRBJ1-1; D not certain. This CDR3 has 15 amino acids. The V end lost 7 bases, the J end lost 0 bases, and 15 bases lay between the germline ends. Germline CDR1 is MNHEY and CDR2 is SVGAGI. CDR3 sequence reads: CASTTPRTMNTEAFF. As DNA, the CDR3 is TGTGCCAGCACTACACCTCGTACTATGAACACTGAAGCTTTCTTT.